This T cell receptor (beta chain) was obtained from a study of cytomegalovirus exposure and HLA in healthy donors. The V gene's germline CDR1 is MGHRA and CDR2 YSYEKL. Trimming cost V 2 bases and J 0 bases; bases outside gene matches: 6. The CDR3 has 17 residues. Healthy bone marrow donors made up the donors. It was with 60 Vbeta and 13 Jbeta primers that the PCR ran. Assay used: immunoSEQ multiplex PCR; TCRdb lists only in-frame clones, some missing. The table records over 95,000 clones, around four fifths of them present only once. Study-level points and caveats: Earlier analysis found most TCR beta V segments productive about 87% or about 30% of the time. Rare TCR sequences dominated, though some public TCRs recurred in many donors.

Comments on this clone: Its target is unknown.

The rearrangement links TRBV4-1 to TRBJ1-3; TRBD1 matches at 8 bases. The sample comprised PBMCs. This TCR was sampled from a man aged 40-49 years in good health and CMV-seronegative. The CDR3 nucleotides are TGCGCCAGCAGCCAATCCGGGACAGGCAACTCTGGAAACACCATATATTTT. Translation: CASSQSGTGNSGNTIYF.